These 31 T cell receptor beta chains share one sample of origin, sequenced in a study of blood T cell repertoires in COVID-19. Clones were sequenced by immunoSEQ multiplex PCR, and TCRdb holds only the in-frame ones, with some missing. Counted here are about 140,000 clones, 80% occurring once; the ten biggest clones make up approximately 3.5%. The sample was peripheral blood. Receptor source: a man between 65 and 79 years old who had recovered from COVID-19.

This clone was detected only once. Here the CDR3 reads CASSPQGAKKETQYF. In nucleotides, the CDR3 is TGTGCCAGCTCACCACAGGGGGCAAAGAAAGAGACCCAGTACTTC. The V call is TRBV18, the J call TRBJ2-5; 7 positions match TRBD1. The germline CDR1 and CDR2 sequences are KGHSH and LQKENI. The CDR3 consists of 15 residues. The V gene end was trimmed by 1 base and the J gene end by 3 bases; junction bases not matched to a gene: 5.

The chain employs TRBV4-3 and TRBJ1-1; possible D gene TRBD1, 6 bases. Germline V gives CDR1 LGHNA, CDR2 YSLEER. The V end was cut by 3 bases, the J end by 4 bases, with 15 bases between. This CDR3 contains 15 residues. CDR3 sequence: CASSQSSGAVTEAFF. The DNA of the CDR3 is TGCGCCAGCAGCCAGAGCTCAGGGGCGGTCACTGAAGCTTTCTTT.

The chain couples TRBV11-2 to TRBJ1-2; TRBD1 is a possible D gene (5 bases). This CDR3 comprises 14 residues. CDR1 SGHAT and CDR2 FQNNGV come from the germline V gene. V lost 5 bases to trimming and J lost 3 bases, with 13 bases between them. The CDR3 sequence: CASSTPRGDYGYTF. CDR3 in DNA: TGTGCCAGCAGCACTCCTCGGGGGGACTATGGCTACACCTTC.

This clone was counted once. V gene TRBV5-5 combines with J gene TRBJ2-7; D is perhaps TRBD1 (6 bases). Germline V CDR1 and CDR2: SGHKS, YYEKEE (reference sequence). There are 14 residues in the CDR3. V was pared by 2 bases and J by 4 bases, with 13 bases between. The CDR3, as DNA: TGTGCCAGCAGCTTTTCGGGACAAATTTACGAGCAGTACTTC. This translates into CASSFSGQIYEQYF.

V gene TRBV29-1 combines with J gene TRBJ2-7, with 9 nucleotides matching TRBD1. The V gene end was trimmed by 7 bases and the J gene end by 4 bases; junction bases not matched to a gene: 11. The germline CDR1 and CDR2 sequences are SQVTM and ANQGSEA. The CDR3 is 14 residues long. DNA for the CDR3: TGCAGCGCCGCCCAAGGACAGGGGACTTACGAGCAGTACTTC. Translating gives CSAAQGQGTYEQYF.

This clone has a single count. This rearrangement joins TRBV28 to TRBJ1-2, with D possibly matching TRBD1 (5 bases). The CDR3 runs 13 residues. V lost 8 bases and J lost 4, with 14 bases in between. The germline V gene encodes CDR1 MDHEN and CDR2 SYDVKM. The CDR3 bases are TGTGCCAGCTGTAACGGGGGATTCTATGGCTACACCTTC. Amino acid sequence: CASCNGGFYGYTF.

The chain uses TRBV28 and TRBJ2-7; TRBD1 matches 8 bases. The CDR3 sequence is 15 residues long. J was trimmed by 4 bases and V by 5 bases; bases with no gene match: 10. CDR1 is MDHEN and CDR2 is SYDVKM in the germline V gene. In DNA form, the CDR3 reads TGTGCCAGCAGTCAAGACAGGGGATTCTCTTACGAGCAGTACTTC. Amino acid sequence: CASSQDRGFSYEQYF.

This chain connects TRBV5-1 to TRBJ2-7, with TRBD2 matching 14 bases. Germline V gives CDR1 SGHRS, CDR2 YFSETQ. The CDR3 spans 18 residues. Trimming removed 4 bases from V and 1 base from J; junction bases left unmatched: 10. In DNA form, the CDR3 reads TGCGCCAGCAGCAAATCCGGGACTAGCGGGAGACGGTCCTACGAGCAGTACTTC. Its protein product is CASSKSGTSGRRSYEQYF.

The rearrangement joins TRBV5-1 to TRBJ2-7; TRBD1 might be the D (5 bases). With 4 bases removed from V and 3 bases from J, the gap between germline ends came to 14 bases. The CDR3 contains 14 residues. Germline V CDR1 and CDR2: SGHRS, YFSETQ. CDR3 bases: TGCGCCAGCAGCAGGCAGGGCGGCGGCTACGAGCAGTACTTC. It is translated as CASSRQGGGYEQYF.

The rearrangement uses TRBV7-8 and TRBJ2-7; 7 bases align to TRBD1. The CDR3 has 14 residues. V lost 5 bases and J lost 7; bases outside the gene matches: 11. Germline CDR1 SGHVS, CDR2 FQNEAQ. This chain's CDR3 is CASSVGTGAREQYF. CDR3 DNA sequence: TGTGCCAGCAGCGTGGGAACAGGGGCTCGGGAGCAGTACTTC.

The chain combines TRBV5-1 with TRBJ1-4, with D hard to call. This CDR3 region has 14 residues. Deletions cut 2 bases from V and 7 bases from J, with 12 bases between. Germline V gene data show CDR1 as SGHRS and CDR2 as YFSETQ. Here the CDR3 DNA reads TGCGCCAGCAGCTTTGAAGGGAGCGGTGAAAAACTGTTTTTT. Its translation: CASSFEGSGEKLFF.

The chain carries TRBV5-1 and TRBJ2-1; 11 positions agree with TRBD2. There are 16 residues in the CDR3. V dropped 4 bases and J dropped 5; count of bases not matched to a gene: 8. Germline loops: CDR1 SGHRS, CDR2 YFSETQ. The CDR3 region is CASSGGTSGTNNEQFF. CDR3 DNA sequence: TGCGCCAGCAGCGGGGGGACTAGCGGCACGAACAATGAGCAGTTCTTC.

This chain uses TRBV6-5 with TRBJ2-7; TRBD1 agrees at 7 bases. CDR1 MNHEY and CDR2 SVGAGI come from the germline V gene. The trim removed 7 bases at V and 0 bases at J, leaving 6 bases unmatched. The CDR3 runs to 14 residues. This CDR3 is CASKDRVNSYEQYF. In DNA, the CDR3 is TGTGCCAGCAAAGACAGGGTAAACTCCTACGAGCAGTACTTC.

V usage is TRBV5-4 and J usage is TRBJ1-2; the D gene is possibly TRBD1 (6 bases). Germline lookup yields CDR1 SGHNT and CDR2 YYREEE (reference sequence). The CDR3 has 13 residues. V was trimmed by 4 bases and J by 5 bases, leaving 12 bases between them. CDR3 DNA: TGTGCCAGCAGCGTGGACAGATTATATGGCTACACCTTC. Amino acids: CASSVDRLYGYTF.

The chain combines TRBV10-3 with TRBJ2-3; TRBD2 matches at 7 bases. V shed 0 bases, J shed 3 bases, and the junction held 3 bases outside the gene matches. This CDR3 is built from 15 residues. Germline CDR1 and CDR2: ENHRY and SYGVKD. The CDR3 DNA sequence: TGTGCCATCAGTGAGTCTACGGGGGGAACAGATACGCAGTATTTT. Translating it yields CAISESTGGTDTQYF.

The chain couples TRBV6-2 or TRBV6-3 to TRBJ1-1; D gene ambiguous. Deletions cut 5 bases from V and 0 bases from J, with 10 bases between. The germline CDR1 and CDR2 sequences are MNHEY and SVGEGT. There are 14 residues in the CDR3. The CDR3 region has the DNA TGTGCCAGCAGTGGGGAGAACCTGAACACTGAAGCTTTCTTT. Encoded protein: CASSGENLNTEAFF.

Of note for this clone: The junction shows a germline mismatch at one end, possibly a read error. J is TRBJ2-7 and V is TRBV6-2 or TRBV6-3; the match to TRBD2 covers 16 bases. The CDR3 contains 13 residues. Germline CDR1 and CDR2: MNHEY and SVGEGT. DNA for the CDR3: TGTGCCAGCAGCCCCGGGACTAGCGGGAGGGCCAACTTC. This sequence encodes CASSPGTSGRANF.

The V and J genes are TRBV5-4 and TRBJ2-1, with D perhaps matching TRBD2 (6 bases). Germline V gives CDR1 SGHNT, CDR2 YYREEE (reference sequence). V was trimmed by 4 bases and J by 3 bases, leaving 17 bases between them. CDR3 length: 16 residues. This CDR3 is CASSRDSSRLYNEQFF. CDR3 bases: TGTGCCAGCAGCCGGGACTCTTCCCGACTCTACAATGAGCAGTTCTTC.

This sequence joins TRBV11-1 and TRBJ1-1; TRBD1 is a possible D gene (5 bases). The germline V gene encodes CDR1 SGHAT and CDR2 FQDESV (reference sequence). The V end lost 5 bases, the J end lost 1 base, and 17 bases lay between the germline ends. The CDR3 is made up of 16 amino acids. As DNA, the CDR3 is TGTGCCAGCAGCCAAGGGCTCCGGGGGAAGAACACTGAAGCTTTCTTT. The encoded protein is CASSQGLRGKNTEAFF. Full variable domain (remainder filled in from reference TRBV11-1 and TRBJ1-1): EAEVAQSPRYKITEKSQAVAFWCDPISGHATLYWYRQILGQGPELLVQFQDESVVDDSQLPKDRFSAERLKGVDSTLKIQPAELGDSAMYLCASSQGLRGKNTEAFFGQGTRLTVV.

This clone appeared a few times. The chain carries TRBV14 and TRBJ2-3; TRBD2 is a possible D gene (6 bases). The CDR3 is 15 residues long. The V gene lost 0 bases and the J gene lost 0 bases, with 7 bases spanning the gap. The germline CDR1 and CDR2 sequences are SGHDN and FVKESK. CDR3 loop: CASSQDGTSTDTQYF. The CDR3 region has the DNA TGTGCCAGCAGCCAAGATGGGACTAGCACAGATACGCAGTATTTT.

This CDR3 reads CASSFRVGGTAVGEQYF. The CDR3 nucleotides are TGTGCCAGCAGCTTTAGGGTAGGTGGGACAGCGGTTGGGGAGCAGTACTTC. The chain couples TRBV5-4 to TRBJ2-7; 7 nucleotides agree with TRBD1. V gave up 2 bases and J gave up 7 bases; unmatched junction bases: 18. Germline CDR1 is SGHNT and CDR2 is YYREEE (reference sequence). The CDR3 is made up of 17 amino acids.

The chain uses TRBV15 and TRBJ2-7; D gene unclear. V was pared by 0 bases and J by 5 bases, with 14 bases between. The CDR3 is 15 amino acids. The germline V gene has CDR1 LNHNV and CDR2 YYDKDF (reference sequence). CDR3 protein: CATSRDLAVAHEQYF. CDR3 nucleotide sequence: TGTGCCACCAGCAGAGATCTGGCAGTAGCACACGAGCAGTACTTC.

The CDR3 sequence: CATSRAPGDRENSPLHF. The CDR3 DNA is TGTGCCACCAGCAGAGCCCCGGGGGACAGGGAAAATTCACCCCTCCACTTT. The chain is built from TRBV15 and TRBJ1-6; 9 bases line up with TRBD1. Germline-derived CDR1 and CDR2 are LNHNV and YYDKDF (reference sequence). V trimming: 1 base; J trimming: 7 bases; junction bases outside the gene matches: 8. The CDR3 runs 17 residues.

This chain joins TRBV28 and TRBJ2-7; D is uncertain. Trimming took 3 bases from V and 3 from J, leaving 9 bases between them. The CDR3 has 13 amino acids. Germline V lookup: CDR1 MDHEN, CDR2 SYDVKM. The CDR3 loop is CASSFGIFYEQYF. The CDR3 DNA is TGTGCCAGCAGTTTTGGCATCTTCTACGAGCAGTACTTC.

CDR3 coding DNA: TGTGCCAGCAGCTCCCGGGACAGGGATACTGAAGCTTTCTTT. It translates to CASSSRDRDTEAFF. The chain carries TRBV3-1 (or the pseudogene TRBV3-2) and TRBJ1-1, with 9 bases aligning to TRBD1. The CDR3 has 14 amino acids. V lost 5 bases to trimming and J lost 5 bases; unmatched junction nucleotides: 6. Germline-derived CDR1 and CDR2 are LGHDT and YNNKEL (reference sequence).

V gene TRBV19 combines with J gene TRBJ2-5; weak D call: TRBD2 (5 bases). CDR1 LNHDA and CDR2 SQIVND come from the germline V gene (reference sequence). The V end was cut by 1 base, the J end by 1 base, with 7 bases between. CDR3 length: 14 amino acids. The CDR3 nucleotides are TGTGCCAGTAGTATAGTTGGAGGCCAAGAGACCCAGTACTTC. Its translation: CASSIVGGQETQYF.

The CDR3 sequence: CASSQSSSGRGYEQYF. Written as DNA, the CDR3 is TGCGCCAGCAGTCAATCTTCTAGCGGGAGAGGATACGAGCAGTACTTC. The chain combines TRBV23-1 with TRBJ2-7; 10 nucleotides line up with TRBD2. TRBV23-1 has ORF status, its function being uncertain. This CDR3 comprises 16 residues. V trimming: 0 bases; J trimming: 4 bases; junction bases outside the gene matches: 6.

This CDR3 is CASSEALAGGDTQYF. The DNA of the CDR3 is TGTGCCAGCAGTGAAGCCTTAGCGGGAGGGGATACGCAGTATTTT. The J gene is TRBJ2-3, the V gene TRBV6-1, with 11 bases identical to TRBD2. The CDR3 covers 15 residues. CDR1 MNHNS and CDR2 SASEGT come from the germline V gene. V shed 0 bases and J 6 bases; nucleotides not matched to a gene: 2.

This sequence joins TRBV7-9 and TRBJ2-7, with 7 positions matching TRBD2. The CDR3 covers 15 residues. V lost 3 bases, J lost 6 bases, and 11 bases stayed unmatched. Germline CDR1 reads SEHNR; CDR2 reads FQNEAQ (reference sequence). CDR3 nucleotides: TGTGCCAGCAGCTTGTTTCCCAGCGGGAAGGGCGAGCAGTACTTC. It yields the protein CASSLFPSGKGEQYF.

This clone was counted between two and nine times. The chain couples TRBV2 to TRBJ1-6; D might be TRBD1 (6 bases). Deletions cut 4 bases from V and 5 bases from J, with 9 bases between. Germline lookup yields CDR1 SNHLY and CDR2 FYNNEI. There are 14 residues in the CDR3. CDR3 coding DNA: TGTGCCAGCAGTGCGGACAGCGATAATTCACCCCTCCACTTT. Its protein is CASSADSDNSPLHF.

The chain couples TRBV5-1 to TRBJ2-5; TRBD1 is a possible D gene (7 bases). The CDR3 covers 14 residues. Trimming removed 4 bases at V and 0 bases at J, with 10 bases between. Germline CDR1 is SGHRS and CDR2 is YFSETQ. CDR3 nucleotides: TGCGCCAGCAGCCGGGGGACAGACCAAGAGACCCAGTACTTC. Translation gives CASSRGTDQETQYF.